A selection of T cell receptor beta chains follows, all from one sample in a study of blood T cell repertoires in COVID-19. Sequencing used immunoSEQ multiplex PCR; TCRdb keeps in-frame clones, though not all of them. The sample records over 120,000 clones, around nine tenths being singletons. Sequenced sample: peripheral blood. These receptors all come from a woman in her fifties or sixties with acute or convalescent COVID-19. The CDR3 runs from the conserved cysteine through the conserved F or W. The D gene is left open where the match is weak. Part of the rows lack a size; the others show once, few, many or a class for expanded clones.

clone_size	d_call	j_call	v_call	cdr3_length	cdr3_aa	cdr3_nt
NA	TRBD1	TRBJ1-2	TRBV29-1	16	CSAEIPGQVTNYGYTF	TGCAGCGCCGAGATACCGGGACAGGTTACTAACTATGGCTACACCTTC
NA	TRBD1	TRBJ1-6	TRBV18	15	CASSPGQGGNSPLHF	TGTGCCAGCTCACCGGGACAGGGAGGCAATTCACCCCTCCACTTT
NA	NA	TRBJ2-1	TRBV27	16	CASSFATDGGRGEQFF	TGTGCCAGCAGTTTTGCCACCGACGGGGGTCGGGGAGAGCAGTTCTTC
NA	NA	TRBJ1-2	TRBV7-9	16	CASSLNQGGTARGYTF	TGTGCCAGCAGCTTAAATCAGGGAGGGACTGCTCGAGGCTACACCTTC
NA	NA	TRBJ1-2	TRBV5-6	16	CASSLRYRTPIDGYTF	TGTGCCAGCAGCTTGAGATATCGGACACCGATTGATGGCTACACCTTC
NA	NA	TRBJ1-2	TRBV7-9	15	CASSLGETGPYGYTF	TGTGCCAGCAGCTTAGGGGAGACAGGCCCCTATGGCTACACCTTC
NA	NA	TRBJ1-6	TRBV6-5	16	CASSYSNGANSSPLHF	TGTGCCAGCAGTTACTCGAACGGTGCCAATTCCTCACCCCTCCACTTT
NA	NA	TRBJ2-7	TRBV30	13	CAWSWGSTYEQYF	TGTGCCTGGAGCTGGGGCAGCACCTACGAGCAGTACTTC
NA	TRBD2	TRBJ2-1	TRBV6-5	15	CASSHGGTTNNEQFF	TGTGCCAGCAGCCACGGCGGGACTACGAACAATGAGCAGTTCTTC
NA	NA	TRBJ2-2	TRBV4-2	17	CASSQINSGTSAGELFF	TGTGCCAGCAGCCAAATTAATAGCGGAACTAGTGCCGGGGAGCTGTTTTTT
NA	NA	TRBJ2-6	TRBV7-2	17	CASSFTAGISGANVLTF	TGTGCCAGCAGCTTCACGGCAGGGATCTCGGGGGCCAACGTCCTGACTTTC
NA	TRBD1	TRBJ1-2	TRBV7-9	15	CASRSGTGVGYGYTF	TGTGCCAGCAGATCCGGGACAGGGGTCGGGTATGGCTACACCTTC
NA	TRBD1	TRBJ2-1	TRBV18	16	CASSPSSGQGNNEQFF	TGTGCCAGCTCACCGTCGAGTGGACAGGGAAACAATGAGCAGTTCTTC
NA	TRBD2	TRBJ2-1	TRBV3-1/TRBV3-2	18	CASSQEGIRTSGRVEQFF	TGTGCCAGCAGCCAAGAAGGGATTAGGACTAGCGGGAGGGTTGAGCAGTTCTTC
NA	NA	TRBJ2-3	TRBV9	17	CASSVEGLIHSTDTQYF	TGTGCCAGCAGCGTAGAGGGACTCATCCACTCCACAGATACGCAGTATTTT
NA	TRBD1	TRBJ2-1	TRBV2	14	CASSRDRRYNEQFF	TGTGCCAGCAGTAGGGACAGGCGTTACAATGAGCAGTTCTTC
NA	TRBD1	TRBJ2-2	TRBV27	16	CASSTSRTGDTGELFF	TGTGCCAGCAGTACCTCGAGGACAGGGGACACCGGGGAGCTGTTTTTT
NA	TRBD2	TRBJ2-2	TRBV18	16	CASSSNSGSGSGELFF	TGTGCCAGCTCAAGCAATAGCGGGAGCGGTTCCGGGGAGCTGTTTTTT
NA	TRBD2	TRBJ2-4	TRBV7-3	14	CASSSKAGGGIQYF	TGTGCCAGCAGCTCAAAGGCGGGAGGGGGCATTCAGTACTTC
NA	TRBD2	TRBJ2-1	TRBV7-2	16	CASSRSGGGSYNEQFF	TGTGCCAGCAGCCGGTCGGGAGGGGGATCCTACAATGAGCAGTTCTTC
NA	NA	TRBJ1-1	TRBV4-1	15	CASSQDFTVNTEAFF	TGCGCCAGCAGCCAAGATTTCACAGTGAACACTGAAGCTTTCTTT
once	NA	TRBJ2-7	TRBV9	13	CASSAGSSYEQYF	TGTGCCAGCAGCGCAGGGTCCTCCTACGAGCAGTACTTC
few	TRBD2	TRBJ2-1	TRBV2	14	CASSGRGSGTEQFF	TGTGCCAGCAGTGGCCGCGGGAGTGGGACTGAGCAGTTCTTC
NA	NA	TRBJ1-3	TRBV6-5	16	CASSYEGTLSGNTIYF	TGTGCCAGCAGTTACGAGGGTACATTATCTGGAAACACCATATATTTT
NA	NA	TRBJ1-1	TRBV18	15	CASSFGQGGNTEAFF	TGTGCCAGCTCCTTCGGTCAGGGAGGGAATACTGAAGCTTTCTTT
NA	NA	TRBJ2-5	TRBV5-4	13	CATARQRGETQYF	TGTGCCACCGCCCGCCAAAGAGGGGAGACCCAGTACTTC
NA	TRBD2	TRBJ2-2	TRBV27	16	CASKTTGGRDTGELFF	TGTGCCAGCAAAACAACGGGGGGTCGGGACACCGGGGAGCTGTTTTTT
NA	TRBD2	TRBJ2-1	TRBV6-5	16	CASSSTLAGYYNEQFF	TGTGCCAGCAGTTCGACATTAGCGGGGTACTACAATGAGCAGTTCTTC
NA	NA	TRBJ1-1	TRBV29-1	15	CSVEDLSGVGTEAFF	TGCAGCGTTGAAGATCTATCCGGGGTTGGCACTGAAGCTTTCTTT
NA	NA	TRBJ1-2	TRBV3-1/TRBV3-2	14	CASSQEWGPYGYTF	TGTGCCAGCAGCCAAGAGTGGGGCCCCTATGGCTACACCTTC
NA	TRBD2	TRBJ2-3	TRBV19	15	CASSTTSGPRDTQYF	TGTGCCAGTAGTACCACTAGCGGCCCCAGGGATACGCAGTATTTT